Presented here are 29 T cell receptor beta chains from one specimen sequenced in a study of cytomegalovirus exposure and HLA in healthy donors. TCRdb keeps only in-frame clones here, not all; method: immunoSEQ multiplex PCR. This table holds over 200,000 clones, approximately 88% found once. Sequencing was carried out using PBMCs. The receptors originated from a woman in her thirties in good health and CMV-seropositive.

The genes are TRBV7-9 and TRBJ1-2; 8 nucleotides match TRBD1. Looked up from germline, CDR1 is SEHNR and CDR2 is FQNEAQ (reference sequence). V lost 3 bases and J lost 4; bases outside the gene matches: 7. The CDR3 totals 15 residues. The chain's CDR3 is CASSFTSGGAYGYTF. The DNA of the CDR3 is TGTGCCAGCAGCTTTACATCAGGGGGCGCCTATGGCTACACCTTC.

The gene calls are TRBV7-3 and TRBJ2-1, with a weak D call TRBD2 (6 bases). This CDR3 is 13 amino acids long. Germline V CDR1 and CDR2: SGHTA, FQGTGA. Trimming cost V 5 bases and J 9 bases, with 14 bases left between them. CDR3 residues: CASSAWRAGEQFF. CDR3 coding DNA: TGTGCCAGCAGCGCATGGAGGGCCGGTGAGCAGTTCTTC.

The chain combines TRBV28 with TRBJ1-3; 8 nucleotides line up with TRBD1. The junction had 6 bases not matched to a gene; V was cut back by 4 bases and J by 4 bases. Germline-derived CDR1 and CDR2 are MDHEN and SYDVKM. The CDR3 loop spans 15 amino acids. CDR3 DNA sequence: TGTGCCAGCAGTTCACGGACAGGGCCAGGAAACACCATATATTTT. Protein: CASSSRTGPGNTIYF.

CDR3 residues: CASSETSGDYNEQFF. The CDR3 coding sequence is TGTGCCAGCAGTGAAACTAGCGGGGACTACAATGAGCAGTTCTTC. The chain couples TRBV6-1 to TRBJ2-1; 10 bases agree with TRBD2. The CDR3 runs to 15 residues. Per the germline V gene, CDR1 is MNHNS and CDR2 is SASEGT. Unmatched junction bases numbered 1, after V lost 2 bases and J lost 3 bases.

The rearrangement links TRBV29-1 to TRBJ1-1; D is possibly TRBD1 (6 bases). The CDR3 has 14 amino acids. Trimming shortened V by 6 bases and J by 5 bases, and 19 bases separated the two germline ends. Germline CDR1 reads SQVTM; CDR2 reads ANQGSEA. CDR3 nucleotide sequence: TGCAGCGTGGGCGGGACCGGGACAAATACTGAAGCTTTCTTT. It specifies CSVGGTGTNTEAFF. The full variable domain, its missing parts supplied by reference TRBV29-1 and TRBJ1-1, is SAVISQKPSRDICQRGTSLTIQCQVDSQVTMMFWYRQQPGQSLTLIATANQGSEATYESGFVIDKFPISRPNLTFSTLTVSNMSPEDSSIYLCSVGGTGTNTEAFFGQGTRLTVV.

This chain connects TRBV29-1 to TRBJ2-3, with 11 positions matching TRBD2. This CDR3 is built from 16 residues. From germline, CDR1 is SQVTM and CDR2 ANQGSEA. The V gene end was trimmed by 1 base and the J gene end by 7 bases; junction bases not matched to a gene: 10. CDR3 bases: TGCAGCGTTGAAGGGCTAGCGGGAGGCCCGGGTTATACGCAGTATTTT. Residues: CSVEGLAGGPGYTQYF.

The chain recombines TRBV7-3 with TRBJ2-1; possibly TRBD1 or TRBD2 for D (5 bases each). Germline V lookup: CDR1 SGHTA, CDR2 FQGTGA. CDR3 length: 16 residues. With 5 bases removed from V and 7 bases from J, the gap between germline ends came to 21 bases. The CDR3 loop is CASSPPGAGFGNEQFF. The CDR3 nucleotides are TGTGCCAGCAGCCCCCCCGGGGCAGGGTTTGGTAATGAGCAGTTCTTC.

The chain recombines TRBV6-1 with TRBJ1-2, with D hard to call. The CDR3 runs 13 residues. Between the trimmed V and J ends, which lost 1 base and 3 bases, there was a span of 6 bases. Germline values: CDR1 MNHNS, CDR2 SASEGT. The CDR3: CASSEGPHYGYTF. As DNA, the CDR3 is TGTGCCAGCAGTGAAGGACCGCACTATGGCTACACCTTC.

The chain recombines TRBV9 with TRBJ1-2; perhaps TRBD1 as D (5 bases). CDR3 length equals 14 residues. Trimming left V 3 bases short and J 7 bases short, with 16 bases between. Germline V gene data show CDR1 as SGDLS and CDR2 as YYNGEE. The DNA for the CDR3 is TGTGCCAGCAGCGATACTCGGGGCAGCAGTGGCTACACCTTC. It yields the protein CASSDTRGSSGYTF.

CDR3 sequence reads: CASSFLSYEQYF. CDR3 nucleotides: TGTGCCAGCAGTTTCCTCTCCTACGAGCAGTACTTC. This chain uses TRBV27 with TRBJ2-7; D unclear. Trimming took off 3 bases at V and 0 bases at J, with 3 bases between the two ends. CDR1 MNHEY and CDR2 SMNVEV come from the germline V gene (reference sequence). The CDR3 is made up of 12 amino acids.

This chain connects TRBV6-5 to TRBJ2-3; the D is unclear. Germline values: CDR1 MNHEY, CDR2 SVGAGI. The CDR3 consists of 15 residues. Trimming took 0 bases from V and 2 from J, leaving 9 bases between them. The CDR3, as DNA: TGTGCCAGCAGTTACTCTAGCCCACCCACAGATACGCAGTATTTT. This codes for CASSYSSPPTDTQYF.

The chain has TRBV30 and TRBJ2-2; the match to TRBD2 covers 14 bases. Per the germline V gene, CDR1 is GTSNPN and CDR2 is SVGIG (reference sequence). V lost 3 bases, J lost 0 bases, and 6 bases stayed unmatched. This CDR3 comprises 18 residues. In nucleotides, the CDR3 is TGTGCCTGGAGAACGGGACTAGCGGGAGCTACGAACACCGGGGAGCTGTTTTTT. It codes for CAWRTGLAGATNTGELFF.

This chain joins TRBV2 and TRBJ1-1; 8 bases map to TRBD1. Germline assignment: CDR1 SNHLY and CDR2 FYNNEI. This CDR3 is built from 16 residues. The ends lost 2 bases at V and 0 bases at J; junction bases unmatched: 5. This CDR3 reads CASSEFQGALNTEAFF. CDR3 DNA: TGTGCCAGCAGTGAATTTCAGGGGGCCTTGAACACTGAAGCTTTCTTT.

The rearrangement uses TRBV4-1 and TRBJ2-5; 8 bases match TRBD1. The CDR3 spans 14 residues. Germline CDR1 and CDR2: MGHRA and YSYEKL. V was clipped by 3 bases and J by 5 bases; unmatched bases: 5. The DNA of the CDR3 is TGCGCCAGCAGCCATGCAGGGGGCTGGGAGACCCAGTACTTC. Residues: CASSHAGGWETQYF.

This sequence joins TRBV28 and TRBJ2-1, with 7 bases fitting TRBD1. The V gene end was trimmed by 2 bases and the J gene end by 2 bases; junction bases not matched to a gene: 3. The CDR3 totals 15 residues. Germline-derived CDR1 and CDR2 are MDHEN and SYDVKM. The CDR3 DNA follows: TGTGCCAGCAGTTTAACGGGGACAGCCTACAATGAGCAGTTCTTC. This gives the protein CASSLTGTAYNEQFF.

The chain employs TRBV5-1 and TRBJ2-3, with D maybe TRBD2 (5 bases). The CDR3 totals 13 residues. Deletions cut 6 bases from V and 4 bases from J, with 12 bases between. Germline V gene data show CDR1 as SGHRS and CDR2 as YFSETQ. The CDR3 reads CASTRGYPDTQYF. CDR3 nucleotide sequence: TGCGCCAGCACCAGAGGGTACCCAGATACGCAGTATTTT.

This clone has just a few counts. The gene calls are TRBV30 and TRBJ2-1, with 7 bases matching TRBD2. This CDR3 is built from 16 residues. V gave up 2 bases and J gave up 9 bases; unmatched junction bases: 16. Germline values: CDR1 GTSNPN, CDR2 SVGIG (reference sequence). The CDR3 DNA reads as TGTGCCTGGAGTTCAATAAGAGAGCGGGGACGAAGTGAGCAGTTCTTC. This codes for CAWSSIRERGRSEQFF.

The gene calls are TRBV19 and TRBJ2-3, with D unresolved. This CDR3 has 13 residues. CDR1 and CDR2 (germline): LNHDA, SQIVND (reference sequence). V lost 0 bases and J 4 bases, leaving 5 bases between the germline ends. The CDR3 nucleotides are TGTGCCAGTAGTATAGATAGGGCAGATACGCAGTATTTT. Translated: CASSIDRADTQYF. Full variable domain (rest looked up from reference TRBV19 and TRBJ2-3): DGGITQSPKYLFRKEGQNVTLSCEQNLNHDAMYWYRQDPGQGLRLIYYSQIVNDFQKGDIAEGYSVSREKKESFPLTVTSAQKNPTAFYLCASSIDRADTQYFGPGTRLTVL.

The V and J genes are TRBV25-1 and TRBJ2-3, with 8 positions matching TRBD2. The CDR3 length is 11 residues. In germline, CDR1 is MGHDK, CDR2 SYGVNS. With 8 bases clipped from V and 8 bases from J, the junction kept 3 bases outside the gene matches. CDR3 nucleotide sequence: TGTGCCAGCGGGGCGGGGGGTACGCAGTATTTT. Amino acid sequence: CASGAGGTQYF.

The chain carries TRBV2 and TRBJ2-7; D ambiguous. The V end was cut by 3 bases, the J end by 0 bases, with 9 bases between. The CDR3 consists of 14 residues. Germline CDR1 is SNHLY and CDR2 is FYNNEI. This CDR3 is CASSERASSYEQYF. Here the CDR3 DNA reads TGTGCCAGCAGTGAGCGAGCCAGCTCCTACGAGCAGTACTTC.

The V call is TRBV11-2, the J call TRBJ1-2; the D is unclear. The CDR3 totals 16 residues. Germline assignment: CDR1 SGHAT and CDR2 FQNNGV. V lost 5 bases and J lost 4, with 20 bases in between. This CDR3 is CASSRLGASRVYGYTF. The CDR3 DNA sequence: TGTGCCAGCAGCCGGCTAGGAGCCTCGAGGGTCTATGGCTACACCTTC.

This clone showed up just once. The chain couples TRBV5-1 to TRBJ1-1; the D is unclear. CDR1 is SGHRS and CDR2 is YFSETQ in the germline V gene. The CDR3 extends over 13 amino acids. The ends were cut back, 4 bases at V and 7 bases at J, with 14 bases in the middle. CDR3 sequence reads: CASSEIRSREAFF. The CDR3 DNA sequence: TGCGCCAGCAGCGAGATCCGGAGCCGTGAAGCTTTCTTT.

This clone was counted once. The chain uses TRBV28 and TRBJ2-1; 11 positions agree with TRBD2. The CDR3 totals 15 residues. Per germline, CDR1 MDHEN and CDR2 SYDVKM. The V and J ends lost 5 bases and 8 bases, in that order; junction bases with no gene match: 8. CDR3 sequence reads: CASSELAGVVDEQFF. In nucleotides, the CDR3 is TGTGCCAGCAGTGAACTAGCGGGAGTTGTAGATGAGCAGTTCTTC.

The chain combines TRBV11-2 with TRBJ1-2, with a tentative D call TRBD1 (5 bases). This CDR3 is 14 amino acids long. Trimming left V 5 bases short and J 0 bases short, with 10 bases between. Germline CDR1 is SGHAT and CDR2 is FQNNGV. DNA of the CDR3: TGTGCCAGCAGCGGGAGGGGAGCTAACTATGGCTACACCTTC. This sequence encodes CASSGRGANYGYTF. The full variable domain, its missing parts supplied by reference TRBV11-2 and TRBJ1-2, is EAGVAQSPRYKIIEKRQSVAFWCNPISGHATLYWYQQILGQGPKLLIQFQNNGVVDDSQLPKDRFSAERLKGVDSTLKIQPAKLEDSAVYLCASSGRGANYGYTFGSGTRLTVV.

The chain employs TRBV18 and TRBJ2-7, with 11 nucleotides matching TRBD1. The V gene end was trimmed by 5 bases and the J gene end by 2 bases; junction bases not matched to a gene: 2. The CDR3 loop spans 14 amino acids. Germline CDR1 and CDR2: KGHSH and LQKENI. The CDR3 spells CASSGQGAAYEQYF. The CDR3 DNA sequence: TGTGCCAGCTCAGGACAGGGGGCGGCCTACGAGCAGTACTTC.

This chain connects TRBV6-1 to TRBJ1-4; D remains ambiguous. Trimming stripped 4 bases from V and 4 bases from J, with 7 bases between. From germline, CDR1 is MNHNS and CDR2 SASEGT. The CDR3 runs 13 residues. The CDR3: CASSGSRNEKLFF. The CDR3 coding sequence is TGTGCCAGCAGTGGGTCCCGTAATGAAAAACTGTTTTTT.

V usage is TRBV28 and J usage is TRBJ2-7; the D is unclear. Germline V gene sequence: CDR1 MDHEN, CDR2 SYDVKM. Trimming took off 3 bases at V and 4 bases at J, with 7 bases between the two ends. The CDR3 is 12 amino acids. The DNA of the CDR3 is TGTGCCAGCAGTTTCGCAGGATACGAGCAGTACTTC. Translated, it gives CASSFAGYEQYF.

This sequence joins TRBV9 and TRBJ1-2; 10 nucleotides line up with TRBD1. The CDR3 is 15 residues long. Germline lookup yields CDR1 SGDLS and CDR2 YYNGEE. The ends lost 3 bases at V and 3 bases at J; junction bases unmatched: 5. In nucleotides, the CDR3 is TGTGCCAGCAGCGGAGGACAGGGGGGCCACTATGGCTACACCTTC. Its translation is CASSGGQGGHYGYTF.

The rearrangement links TRBV19 to TRBJ2-3; TRBD2 agrees at 7 bases. The CDR3 runs 15 residues. With 7 bases clipped from V and 6 bases from J, the junction kept 13 bases outside the gene matches. Germline V gene sequence: CDR1 LNHDA, CDR2 SQIVND (reference sequence). CDR3 sequence reads: CASTRGVRGPDTQYF. In DNA form, the CDR3 reads TGTGCCAGTACCCGGGGGGTCCGAGGGCCCGATACGCAGTATTTT.